This record looks at one T cell receptor beta chain sequence and its context. What it binds is unknown. This entry comes from a study of T cell responses to AZD1222 COVID-19 vaccine. Whole-study findings and limits: There were mostly white British donors and more females than males, and clonal diversity was possibly underestimated. No day 14 peak samples; only post-peak repertoires were characterized. Only 5 or 6 people who got AZD1222 tested seropositive at baseline.

Generated by immunoSEQ multiplex PCR, the TCRdb table keeps only in-frame clones and is missing some. The profile shows some 150,000 clones, approximately 90% of them singletons. This receptor was taken from an adult in good health. The specimen was peripheral blood, collected on day 0 of AZD1222 vaccination.

DNA for the CDR3: TGTGCCAGCAGTGACCCCGGGACAGGGCTCGGCTACGAGCAGTACTTC. Encoded protein: CASSDPGTGLGYEQYF. J is TRBJ2-7 and V is TRBV25-1, with 9 bases fitting TRBD1. There are 16 residues in the CDR3. Germline CDR1 MGHDK, CDR2 SYGVNS. Losses at the gene ends were 3 bases for V and 3 bases for J; bases not matched to a gene: 9.